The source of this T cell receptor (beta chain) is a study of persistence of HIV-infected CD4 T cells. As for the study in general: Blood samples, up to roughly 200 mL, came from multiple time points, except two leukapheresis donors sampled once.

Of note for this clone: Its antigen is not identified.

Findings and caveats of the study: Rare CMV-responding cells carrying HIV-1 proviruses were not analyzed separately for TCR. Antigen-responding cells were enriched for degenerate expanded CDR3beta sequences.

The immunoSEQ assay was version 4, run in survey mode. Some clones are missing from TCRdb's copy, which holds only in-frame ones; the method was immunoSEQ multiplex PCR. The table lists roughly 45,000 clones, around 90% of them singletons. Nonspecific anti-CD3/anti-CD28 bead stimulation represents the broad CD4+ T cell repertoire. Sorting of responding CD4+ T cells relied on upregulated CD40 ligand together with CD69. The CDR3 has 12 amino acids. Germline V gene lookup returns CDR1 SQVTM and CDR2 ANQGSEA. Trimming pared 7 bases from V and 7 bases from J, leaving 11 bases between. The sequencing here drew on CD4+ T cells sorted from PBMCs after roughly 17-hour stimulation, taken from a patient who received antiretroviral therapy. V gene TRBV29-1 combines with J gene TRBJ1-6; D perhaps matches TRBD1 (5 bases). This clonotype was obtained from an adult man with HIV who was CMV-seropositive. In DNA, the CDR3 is TGCAGCGCCGGGACGGGAAATTCACCCCTCCACTTT. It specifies CSAGTGNSPLHF.